This T cell receptor beta chain stems from a study of blood T cell repertoires in COVID-19. Per the authors' pipeline: Reference gene primers were amplified, and this amplification served to estimate nucleated cell counts. The data were produced by immunoSEQ multiplex PCR, yet TCRdb's version contains in-frame clones alone and is incomplete. From that table come the V and J calls and clone size; the DNA was used to work out D and trimming. The sample contains 70,000 to 85,000 clones, 75% to 95% of which appear only once. This CDR3 is 15 amino acids long. In germline, CDR1 is SNHLY, CDR2 FYNNEI. V gave up 6 bases and J gave up 5 bases, with 16 bases separating them.

This TCR was recovered from a woman aged 55-69 years with active COVID-19. The source material was peripheral blood. The chain joins TRBV2 to TRBJ2-2; the D gene is possibly TRBD1 (5 bases). The DNA for the CDR3 is TGTGCCAGCAGAAATCAGGGATCCATGACCGGGGAGCTGTTTTTT. Its translation is CASRNQGSMTGELFF.